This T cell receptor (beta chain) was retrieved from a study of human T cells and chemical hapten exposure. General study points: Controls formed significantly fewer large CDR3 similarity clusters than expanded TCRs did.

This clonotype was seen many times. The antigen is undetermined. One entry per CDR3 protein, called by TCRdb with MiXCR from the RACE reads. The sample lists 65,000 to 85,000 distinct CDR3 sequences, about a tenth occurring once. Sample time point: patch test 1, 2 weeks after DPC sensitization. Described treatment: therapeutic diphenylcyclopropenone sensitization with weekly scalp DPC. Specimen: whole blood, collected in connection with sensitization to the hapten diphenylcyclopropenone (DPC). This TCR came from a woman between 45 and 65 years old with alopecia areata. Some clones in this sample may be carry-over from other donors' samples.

The CDR3: CASSLHRDVTYEQYF. CDR3 in DNA: TGCGCCAGCAGCCTCCACCGGGACGTAACCTACGAGCAGTACTTC. The chain joins TRBV4-3 to TRBJ2-7; D possibly matches TRBD1 or TRBD2 (5 bases each). Germline loops: CDR1 LGHNA, CDR2 YSLEER. The germline V and J ends were trimmed by 4 bases and 2 bases, with 15 bases remaining between them. The CDR3 extends over 15 amino acids.